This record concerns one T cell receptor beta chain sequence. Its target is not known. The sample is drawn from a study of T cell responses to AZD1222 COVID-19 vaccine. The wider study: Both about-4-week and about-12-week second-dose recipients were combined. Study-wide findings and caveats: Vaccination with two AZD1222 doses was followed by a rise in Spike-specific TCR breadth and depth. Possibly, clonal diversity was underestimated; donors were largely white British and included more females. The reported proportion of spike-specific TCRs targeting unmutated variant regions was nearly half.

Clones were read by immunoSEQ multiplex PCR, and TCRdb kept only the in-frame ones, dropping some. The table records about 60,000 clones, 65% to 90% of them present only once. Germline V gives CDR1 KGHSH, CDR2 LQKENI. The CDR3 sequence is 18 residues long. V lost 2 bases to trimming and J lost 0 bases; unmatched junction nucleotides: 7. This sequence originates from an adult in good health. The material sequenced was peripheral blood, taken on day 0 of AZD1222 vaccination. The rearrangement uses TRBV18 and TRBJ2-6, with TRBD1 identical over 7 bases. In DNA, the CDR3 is TGTGCCAGCTCACCATCGGGACAGAGCTACTCTGGGGCCAACGTCCTGACTTTC. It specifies CASSPSGQSYSGANVLTF.